The 10 T cell receptor beta chains below come from one sample, sequenced in a study of cytomegalovirus exposure and HLA in healthy donors. Some clones are missing from TCRdb's copy, which holds only in-frame ones; the method was immunoSEQ multiplex PCR. The profile shows 100,000 to 150,000 clones, roughly 84% of them singletons. The sample taken for sequencing was PBMCs. All receptors derive from a woman in her twenties or thirties in good health and CMV-seronegative.

The chain links TRBV7-6 to TRBJ2-3; 9 bases agree with TRBD2. J was trimmed by 0 bases and V by 6 bases; bases with no gene match: 7. Germline CDR1 is SGHVS and CDR2 is FNYEAQ. This CDR3 is 16 amino acids long. The CDR3 is CASRWGSGGSTDTQYF. The CDR3 nucleotides read TGTGCCAGCAGATGGGGTAGCGGGGGTAGCACAGATACGCAGTATTTT.

The V call is TRBV9, the J call TRBJ2-1, with D maybe TRBD2 (5 bases). Germline loops: CDR1 SGDLS, CDR2 YYNGEE. This CDR3 region has 15 residues. The V gene lost 3 bases and the J gene lost 0 bases, with 10 bases spanning the gap. The CDR3 sequence is CASSGAGSSYNEQFF. CDR3 nucleotides: TGTGCCAGCAGCGGGGCGGGTAGCTCCTACAATGAGCAGTTCTTC.

Only one count was recorded for this clone. The genes are TRBV28 and TRBJ2-1; 7 bases fit TRBD2. This CDR3 contains 14 residues. Losses at the gene ends were 7 bases for V and 8 bases for J; bases not matched to a gene: 11. The V gene's germline CDR1 is MDHEN and CDR2 SYDVKM. Written as DNA, the CDR3 is TGTGCCAGCAACTGGGAGCGGGGCACGGATGAGCAGTTCTTC. This translates into CASNWERGTDEQFF.

The chain is built from TRBV19 and TRBJ1-4; D call uncertain. The CDR3 contains 18 residues. V dropped 3 bases and J dropped 0 bases, with 17 bases sitting between them. Germline lookup yields CDR1 LNHDA and CDR2 SQIVND (reference sequence). CDR3 protein: CASSMGPSFFTTNEKLFF. Here the CDR3 DNA reads TGTGCCAGTAGTATGGGCCCCTCGTTCTTCACAACTAATGAAAAACTGTTTTTT.

DNA of the CDR3: TGTGCCAGCAGTCCGGGACAGGGAAGAGAGACCCAGTACTTC. Encoded protein: CASSPGQGRETQYF. The J gene is TRBJ2-5, the V gene TRBV6-5; 9 bases align to TRBD1. V lost 5 bases and J lost 4; bases outside the gene matches: 5. The CDR3 sequence is 14 residues long. The germline V gene has CDR1 MNHEY and CDR2 SVGAGI.

The chain recombines TRBV7-9 with TRBJ2-3, with a weak D call TRBD2 (6 bases). Between the trimmed V and J ends, which lost 5 bases and 4 bases, there was a span of 10 bases. The germline V gene encodes CDR1 SEHNR and CDR2 FQNEAQ (reference sequence). This CDR3 comprises 13 residues. CDR3 coding DNA: TGTGCCAGCAGCCGGCCGGGGGCAGATACGCAGTATTTT. It codes for CASSRPGADTQYF.

This chain uses TRBV27 with TRBJ1-2, with 7 nucleotides matching TRBD1. V dropped 3 bases and J dropped 2; count of bases not matched to a gene: 3. This CDR3 contains 14 residues. Germline V gives CDR1 MNHEY, CDR2 SMNVEV (reference sequence). The CDR3 bases are TGTGCCAGCAGTTTCCAGGGGGGCAACTATGGCTACACCTTC. This gives the protein CASSFQGGNYGYTF.

There are a few counts of this clone. This chain links TRBV2 with TRBJ1-2; D is ambiguous. Germline V CDR1 and CDR2: SNHLY, FYNNEI. The CDR3 extends over 10 amino acids. V was trimmed by 6 bases and J by 6 bases, leaving 5 bases between them. The CDR3 DNA sequence: TGTGCCAGCAGAATCGATGGCTACACCTTC. Its protein product is CASRIDGYTF.

The gene calls are TRBV18 and TRBJ2-3; 10 bases match TRBD1. Unmatched junction bases numbered 3, after V lost 0 bases and J lost 6 bases. CDR3 size: 15 residues. The germline V gene encodes CDR1 KGHSH and CDR2 LQKENI. CDR3 sequence reads: CASSPPGQGMDTQYF. CDR3 nucleotide sequence: TGTGCCAGCTCACCACCGGGACAGGGGATGGATACGCAGTATTTT. Variable domain in full (rest from reference TRBV18 and TRBJ2-3): NAGVMQNPRHLVRRRGQEARLRCSPMKGHSHVYWYRQLPEEGLKFMVYLQKENIIDESGMPKERFSAEFPKEGPSILRIQQVVRGDSAAYFCASSPPGQGMDTQYFGPGTRLTVL.

This clone was seen once. This chain links TRBV6-4 with TRBJ1-2, with D tentatively TRBD1 (5 bases). Per germline, CDR1 MRHNA and CDR2 SNTAGT. The CDR3 is 13 amino acids. Trimming cost V 7 bases and J 0 bases, with 9 bases left between them. This CDR3 reads CASKGRANYGYTF. The CDR3 nucleotides read TGTGCCAGCAAAGGCAGGGCTAACTATGGCTACACCTTC.